This T cell receptor (beta chain) was identified in a study of T cells in Graves' hyperthyroidism and ophthalmopathy. Amplification of TCR beta CDR3 regions was performed using RNA transcripts as template. Initially, a first-round RT-PCR of the TCR CDR3 employed the HTBI primer set. TCRdb passed the multiplex PCR reads through MiXCR, listing each CDR3 protein once. Of 480,000 or so distinct CDR3 sequences detected, over 45% appear once; the ten largest clones hold about 45%. With regard to this clonotype: Its antigen is currently unknown.

Patients having uncontrolled infection, another autoimmune disease, pregnancy or lactation were not included. Regarding the study as a whole: Most clonotypes expanded in the thyroid (above 0.001) were also present in blood. Using 13 V-J features, a model discriminated ophthalmopathy from stable hyperthyroidism.

This clonotype was sampled from an adult woman with Graves' disease, either hyperthyroidism or ophthalmopathy (not recorded which). The sequenced sample consisted of peripheral blood or thyroid tissue (not recorded which).

The DNA of the CDR3 is TGCAGTGCTGCGGAGAACACAGATACGCAGTATTTT. Translation: CSAAENTDTQYF. This chain connects TRBV20-1 to TRBJ2-3; D uncertain. The V gene's germline CDR1 is DFQATT and CDR2 SNEGSKA (reference sequence). This CDR3 spans 12 amino acids. Deletions cut 5 bases from V and 2 bases from J, with 8 bases between.